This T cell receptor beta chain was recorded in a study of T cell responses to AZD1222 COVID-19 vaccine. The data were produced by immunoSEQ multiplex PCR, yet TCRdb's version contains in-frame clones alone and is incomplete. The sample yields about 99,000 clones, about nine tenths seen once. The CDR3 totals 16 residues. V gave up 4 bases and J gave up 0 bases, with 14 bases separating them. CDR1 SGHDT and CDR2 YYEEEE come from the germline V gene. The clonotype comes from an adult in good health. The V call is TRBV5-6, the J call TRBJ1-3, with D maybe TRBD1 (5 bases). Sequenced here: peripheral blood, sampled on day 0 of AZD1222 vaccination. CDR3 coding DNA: TGTGCCAGCAGCGGGGGATTATCCAGCTCTGGAAACACCATATATTTT. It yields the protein CASSGGLSSSGNTIYF.